Below are 16 T cell receptor beta chains sequenced from a single sample in a study of T-cell memory formation after mild COVID-19. TCRdb recomputed calls from the 5' RACE reads with MiXCR, one row per CDR3 protein. Of some 490,000 distinct CDR3 sequences listed, 18% are singletons. Specimen: PBMCs or a T cell subset sorted from them (not recorded which). The receptors were gathered from an adult woman who had mild COVID-19 (a few samples of this study predate the infection). Cell type and time point are not known.

The V call is TRBV7-8, the J call TRBJ1-4; D is perhaps TRBD1 (5 bases). CDR1 and CDR2 (germline): SGHVS, FQNEAQ. This CDR3 has 16 amino acids. V lost 5 bases to trimming and J lost 9 bases, with 22 bases between them. The CDR3 nucleotides are TGTGCCAGCAGCCCCTTCACGGGGGGGGAGATCCAAAAACTGTTTTTT. This sequence encodes CASSPFTGGEIQKLFF.

In this sample, this clonotype turned up many times. V and J are TRBV19 and TRBJ2-3; 7 bases are a match to TRBD2. V shed 2 bases and J 0 bases; nucleotides not matched to a gene: 5. The CDR3 is made up of 16 amino acids. Germline CDR1 LNHDA, CDR2 SQIVND (reference sequence). CDR3 sequence: CASSIRAGPSTDTQYF. The CDR3 DNA reads TGTGCCAGTAGTATAAGAGCGGGGCCTAGCACAGATACGCAGTATTTT.

The rearrangement links TRBV7-2 to TRBJ1-2, with a possible D match to TRBD1 (5 bases). This CDR3 region has 14 residues. Trimming took off 5 bases at V and 0 bases at J, with 10 bases between the two ends. Germline V gene lookup returns CDR1 SGHTA and CDR2 FQGNSA. CDR3 residues: CASSARTTNYGYTF. Written as DNA, the CDR3 is TGTGCCAGCAGCGCAAGGACAACTAACTATGGCTACACCTTC. Complete variable domain (other parts from reference TRBV7-2 and TRBJ1-2): GAGVSQSPSNKVTEKGKDVELRCDPISGHTALYWYRQSLGQGLEFLIYFQGNSAPDKSGLPSDRFSAERTGGSVSTLTIQRTQQEDSAVYLCASSARTTNYGYTFGSGTRLTVV.

The chain combines TRBV3-1 with TRBJ1-2, with D perhaps matching TRBD1 (5 bases). This CDR3 comprises 13 residues. Germline loops: CDR1 LGHDT, CDR2 YNNKEL (reference sequence). V shed 0 bases and J shed 8 bases, with 10 bases lying between them. CDR3 DNA sequence: TGTGCCAGCAGCCAAGACAGGGCCAGCGGCTACACCTTC. Translated: CASSQDRASGYTF. Variable domain in full (rest from reference TRBV3-1 and TRBJ1-2): DTAVSQTPKYLVTQMGNDKSIKCEQNLGHDTMYWYKQDSKKFLKIMFSYNNKELIINETVPNRFSPKSPDKAHLNLHINSLELGDSAVYFCASSQDRASGYTFGSGTRLTVV.

The CDR3 reads CASSKTPGGLREKLFF. In DNA, the CDR3 is TGCGCCAGCAGCAAAACGCCAGGGGGGCTTAGGGAAAAACTGTTTTTT. The chain employs TRBV4-1 and TRBJ1-4, with 7 bases lining up with TRBD1. CDR1 MGHRA and CDR2 YSYEKL come from the germline V gene. V shed 5 bases and J 8 bases; nucleotides not matched to a gene: 14. CDR3 length: 16 residues.

The chain uses TRBV7-8 and TRBJ1-5, with a weak D call TRBD1 (5 bases). The CDR3 has 16 amino acids. Germline V gene lookup returns CDR1 SGHVS and CDR2 FQNEAQ. Trimming stripped 0 bases from V and 7 bases from J, with 16 bases between. The CDR3 protein is CASSLAQGSLGQPQHF. In DNA, the CDR3 is TGTGCCAGCAGCTTAGCGCAGGGTTCCTTAGGGCAGCCCCAGCATTTT.

This clonotype was observed many times. The V and J genes are TRBV7-6 and TRBJ2-1; unclear D gene. The CDR3 extends over 13 amino acids. Germline values: CDR1 SGHVS, CDR2 FNYEAQ. V was shortened by 6 bases and J by 4 bases, with 10 bases between the two germline ends. The CDR3 DNA sequence: TGTGCCAGCAGACCCGTTTCGTACAATGAGCAGTTCTTC. It codes for CASRPVSYNEQFF.

This clonotype has only a few counts. V is TRBV9 and J is TRBJ1-1, with D possibly TRBD1 on 5 matching bases. The germline gives CDR1 SGDLS, CDR2 YYNGEE. This CDR3 is built from 13 residues. Trimming took off 0 bases at V and 4 bases at J, with 7 bases between the two ends. The CDR3 DNA reads as TGTGCCAGCAGCGTAGACCAGGGCACTGAAGCTTTCTTT. The encoded protein is CASSVDQGTEAFF.

This clonotype was observed a handful of times. The rearrangement links TRBV29-1 to TRBJ2-2; D is unresolved. Germline V gene sequence: CDR1 SQVTM, CDR2 ANQGSEA. V lost 3 bases to trimming and J lost 3 bases, with 5 bases between them. This CDR3 spans 12 amino acids. The CDR3 DNA is TGCAGCGTTGAGGGGTACACCGGGGAGCTGTTTTTT. This codes for CSVEGYTGELFF.

The gene calls are TRBV27 and TRBJ1-6; D is ambiguous. CDR1 and CDR2 (germline): MNHEY, SMNVEV (reference sequence). The CDR3 consists of 14 residues. The V end was cut by 6 bases, the J end by 7 bases, with 13 bases between. CDR3 loop: CASSPGSWNSPLHF. The CDR3 DNA is TGTGCCAGCAGCCCTGGTAGTTGGAATTCACCCCTCCACTTT.

This clonotype has at least ten counts. V is TRBV5-5 and J is TRBJ2-5; D is uncertain. Germline-derived CDR1 and CDR2 are SGHKS and YYEKEE (reference sequence). V dropped 2 bases and J dropped 5 bases, with 13 bases sitting between them. This CDR3 contains 14 residues. The CDR3 DNA follows: TGTGCCAGCAGCTTCGGTAGGCCCTTGGAGACCCAGTACTTC. This gives the protein CASSFGRPLETQYF.

The V and J genes are TRBV19 and TRBJ2-4, with D tentatively TRBD1 (5 bases). The length of the CDR3 is 17 residues. Trimming removed 4 bases from V and 5 bases from J, with 21 bases in between. The germline V gene encodes CDR1 LNHDA and CDR2 SQIVND (reference sequence). The CDR3 region has the DNA TGTGCCAGTAGTACCCTTGGGGCTACAGGATTTGAAAACATTCAGTACTTC. As protein: CASSTLGATGFENIQYF.

This chain uses TRBV14 with TRBJ2-1; D call uncertain. Germline-derived CDR1 and CDR2 are SGHDN and FVKESK. V lost 3 bases to trimming and J lost 0 bases, with 12 bases between them. CDR3 length: 16 residues. CDR3 DNA sequence: TGTGCCAGCAGCCAGTTGGGATCGAGCTCCTACAATGAGCAGTTCTTC. Its protein product is CASSQLGSSSYNEQFF.

This clonotype appeared a few times. The chain is built from TRBV12-3 or TRBV12-4 and TRBJ2-3; 9 bases line up with TRBD2. The CDR3 covers 16 residues. The junction had 8 bases not matched to a gene; V was cut back by 5 bases and J by 2 bases. CDR3 coding DNA: TGTGCCAGCAGTCTGGGACTAGCTAGTACCACAGATACGCAGTATTTT. Amino acid sequence: CASSLGLASTTDTQYF.

This clonotype was observed a few times. This sequence joins TRBV9 and TRBJ2-3; 8 bases are a match to TRBD1. The V gene end was trimmed by 0 bases and the J gene end by 4 bases; junction bases not matched to a gene: 7. Germline V gene lookup returns CDR1 SGDLS and CDR2 YYNGEE. The CDR3 covers 16 residues. The CDR3 DNA reads as TGTGCCAGCAGCGTAGCCGGGGACAGGATTGCAGATACGCAGTATTTT. Amino acids: CASSVAGDRIADTQYF.

This clonotype was picked up many times. The rearrangement links TRBV12-3 or TRBV12-4 to TRBJ2-1; 9 nucleotides align to TRBD2. V lost 3 bases to trimming and J lost 4 bases; unmatched junction nucleotides: 7. The CDR3 is 16 amino acids. CDR3 sequence: CASSFRREGYYNEQFF. The CDR3 DNA sequence: TGTGCCAGCAGTTTTAGGCGGGAGGGATATTACAATGAGCAGTTCTTC.